This TCR beta chain is from a study of naive and memory T cell subsets. This CDR3 spans 13 amino acids. V was cut by 5 bases and J by 3 bases, with 8 bases left in between. The germline CDR1 and CDR2 sequences are MNHNY and SVGAGI (reference sequence). TCR cDNA received a 3' ligated oligonucleotide that carried a UMI. This clonotype was picked up many times. The SP2 primer and nested alpha and beta constant region primers amplified ligated cDNA in four rounds. One entry per CDR3 protein results from TCRdb running MiXCR on the 5' RACE reads. The sample shows about 59,000 distinct CDR3 sequences, 6.5% to 9% of them seen only once.

The chain uses TRBV6-6 and TRBJ1-5, with D perhaps matching TRBD1 (6 bases). The source of this sequence is a female donor in good health. The CDR3 DNA reads as TGTGCCAGCAGTCTGGGGGCCAATCAGCCCCAGCATTTT. Encoded protein: CASSLGANQPQHF.